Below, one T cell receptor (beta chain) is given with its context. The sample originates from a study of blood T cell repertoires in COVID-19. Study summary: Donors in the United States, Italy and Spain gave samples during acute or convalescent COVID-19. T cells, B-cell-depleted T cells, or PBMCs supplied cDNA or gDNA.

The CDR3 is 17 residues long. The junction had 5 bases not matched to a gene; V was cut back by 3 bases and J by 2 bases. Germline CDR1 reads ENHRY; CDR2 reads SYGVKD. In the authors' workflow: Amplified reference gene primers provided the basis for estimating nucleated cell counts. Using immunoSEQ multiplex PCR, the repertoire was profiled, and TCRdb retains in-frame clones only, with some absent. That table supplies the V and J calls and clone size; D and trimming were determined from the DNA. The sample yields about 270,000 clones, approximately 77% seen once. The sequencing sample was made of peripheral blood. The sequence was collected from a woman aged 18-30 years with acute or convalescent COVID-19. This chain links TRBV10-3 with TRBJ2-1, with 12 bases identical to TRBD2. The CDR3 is CAISEDLAGGPYNEQFF. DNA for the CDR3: TGTGCCATCAGTGAAGATCTAGCGGGAGGGCCCTACAATGAGCAGTTCTTC.